The 4 T cell receptor beta chains below come from one sample, sequenced in a study of CXCR3-negative and CXCR3-positive naive CD8 T cells. The study, taken as a whole, reports: Greater hydrophobicity was found in TRB CDR3s of CXCR3-positive naive cells than of CXCR3-negative naive cells.

5' RACE that incorporated UMI labels was used to prepare the TRB cDNA libraries. From its re-call of the 5' RACE reads, TCRdb lists each CDR3 protein once, without DNA. With 150,000 to 180,000 distinct CDR3 sequences in the sample, the ten largest clones hold just under 0.5%. What these receptors recognize is not known. Material: naive CXCR3+ CD8+ T cells from blood. Subset noted: CD45RO-CCR7+CD27+CD95- naive CD8+ T cells expressing CXCR3 (TNR3+). These TCRs come from a human donor in good health. Some clones in this sample may be carry-over from other donors' samples.

V is TRBV12-3 or TRBV12-4 and J is TRBJ2-2; TCRdb lists TRBD2, though no DNA is available to test this call. The CDR3 consists of 15 residues. The CDR3 loop is CASSFRLAGSGELFF.

The chain couples TRBV7-3 to TRBJ2-2. This CDR3 has 13 residues. Looked up from germline, CDR1 is SGHTA and CDR2 is FQGTGA. The CDR3 loop reads CASSLHVSGELFF.

The genes are TRBV11-2 and TRBJ2-5; TCRdb returns TRBD1, unconfirmable since there is no DNA. This CDR3 is built from 14 residues. Germline CDR1 reads SGHAT; CDR2 reads FQNNGV. CDR3 sequence: CASSVRDRGETQYF.

The V and J genes are TRBV10-3 and TRBJ2-2; with no DNA, the TCRdb D assignment of TRBD2 cannot be verified. The germline V gene encodes CDR1 ENHRY and CDR2 SYGVKD. The CDR3 sequence is 18 residues long. CDR3 residues: CAISESGLAGDPTGELFF.